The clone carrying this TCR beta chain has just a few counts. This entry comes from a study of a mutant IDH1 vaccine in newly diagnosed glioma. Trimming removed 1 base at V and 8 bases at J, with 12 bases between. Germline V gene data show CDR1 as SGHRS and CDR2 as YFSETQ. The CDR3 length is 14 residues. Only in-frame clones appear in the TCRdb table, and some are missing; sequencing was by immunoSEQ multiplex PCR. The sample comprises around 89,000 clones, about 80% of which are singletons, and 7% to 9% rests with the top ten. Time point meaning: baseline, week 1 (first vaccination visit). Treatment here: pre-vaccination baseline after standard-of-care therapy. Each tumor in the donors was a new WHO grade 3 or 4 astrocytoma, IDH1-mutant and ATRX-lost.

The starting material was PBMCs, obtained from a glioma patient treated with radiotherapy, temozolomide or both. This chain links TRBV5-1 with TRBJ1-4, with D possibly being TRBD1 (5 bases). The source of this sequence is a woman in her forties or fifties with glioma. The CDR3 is CASSLMGGYEKLFF. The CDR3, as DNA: TGCGCCAGCAGCTTGATGGGGGGATACGAAAAACTGTTTTTT.